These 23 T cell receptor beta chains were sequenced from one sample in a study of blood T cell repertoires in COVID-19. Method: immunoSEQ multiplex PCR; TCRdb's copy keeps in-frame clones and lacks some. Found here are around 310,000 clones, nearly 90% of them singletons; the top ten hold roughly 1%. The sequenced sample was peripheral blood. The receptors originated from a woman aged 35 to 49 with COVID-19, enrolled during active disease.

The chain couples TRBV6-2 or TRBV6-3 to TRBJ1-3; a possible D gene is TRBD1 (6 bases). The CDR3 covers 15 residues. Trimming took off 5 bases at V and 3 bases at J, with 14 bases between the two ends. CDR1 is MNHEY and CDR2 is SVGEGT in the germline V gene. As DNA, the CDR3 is TGTGCCAGCAGTCCCAGGGGATTCGGTGGAAACACCATATATTTT. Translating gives CASSPRGFGGNTIYF.

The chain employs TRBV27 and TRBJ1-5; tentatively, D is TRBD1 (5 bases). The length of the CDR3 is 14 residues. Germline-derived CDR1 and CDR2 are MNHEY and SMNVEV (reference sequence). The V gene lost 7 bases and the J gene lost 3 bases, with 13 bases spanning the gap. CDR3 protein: CASKATEANQPQHF. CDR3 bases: TGTGCCAGCAAAGCGACAGAAGCCAATCAGCCCCAGCATTTT.

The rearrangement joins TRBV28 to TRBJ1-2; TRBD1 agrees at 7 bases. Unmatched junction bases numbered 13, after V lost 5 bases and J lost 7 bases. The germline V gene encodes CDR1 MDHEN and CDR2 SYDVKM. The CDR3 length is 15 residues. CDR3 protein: CASSHRGSFQTGYTF. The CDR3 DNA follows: TGTGCCAGCAGTCACAGGGGATCCTTCCAAACTGGCTACACCTTC.

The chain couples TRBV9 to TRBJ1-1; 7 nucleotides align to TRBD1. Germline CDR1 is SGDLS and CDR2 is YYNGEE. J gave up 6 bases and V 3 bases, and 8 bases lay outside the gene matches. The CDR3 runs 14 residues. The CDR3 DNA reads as TGTGCCAGCAGCGGAAGACAGGGAGTATCTGAAGCTTTCTTT. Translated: CASSGRQGVSEAFF. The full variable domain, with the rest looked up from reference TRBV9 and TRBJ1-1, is DSGVTQTPKHLITATGQRVTLRCSPRSGDLSVYWYQQSLDQGLQFLIQYYNGEERAKGNILERFSAQQFPDLHSELNLSSLELGDSALYFCASSGRQGVSEAFFGQGTRLTVV.

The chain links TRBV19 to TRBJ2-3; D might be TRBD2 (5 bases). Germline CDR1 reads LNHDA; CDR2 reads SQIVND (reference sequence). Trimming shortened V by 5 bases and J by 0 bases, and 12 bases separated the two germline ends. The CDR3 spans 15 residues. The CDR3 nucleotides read TGTGCCAGTAGTGCCCAGCGGAGTAGCACAGATACGCAGTATTTT. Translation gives CASSAQRSSTDTQYF.

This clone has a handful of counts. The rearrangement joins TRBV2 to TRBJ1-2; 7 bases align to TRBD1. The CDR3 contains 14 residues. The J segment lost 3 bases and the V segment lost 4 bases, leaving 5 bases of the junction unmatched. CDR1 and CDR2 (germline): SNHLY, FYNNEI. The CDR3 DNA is TGTGCCAGCAGTGCCGACAGGGCCGACTATGGCTACACCTTC. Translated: CASSADRADYGYTF.

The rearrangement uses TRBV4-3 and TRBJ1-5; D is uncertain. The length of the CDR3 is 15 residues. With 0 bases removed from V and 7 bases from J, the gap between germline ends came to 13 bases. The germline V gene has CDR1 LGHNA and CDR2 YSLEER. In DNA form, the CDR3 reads TGCGCCAGCAGCCAAGAATCAGTGGGAGGACAGCCCCAGCATTTT. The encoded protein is CASSQESVGGQPQHF.

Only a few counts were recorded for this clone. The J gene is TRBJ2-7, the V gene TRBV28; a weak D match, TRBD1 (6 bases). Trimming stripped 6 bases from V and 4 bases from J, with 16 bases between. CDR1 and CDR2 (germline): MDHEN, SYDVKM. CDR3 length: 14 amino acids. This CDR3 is CASRGGGTRYEQYF. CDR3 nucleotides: TGTGCCAGCAGAGGTGGTGGGACACGATACGAGCAGTACTTC.

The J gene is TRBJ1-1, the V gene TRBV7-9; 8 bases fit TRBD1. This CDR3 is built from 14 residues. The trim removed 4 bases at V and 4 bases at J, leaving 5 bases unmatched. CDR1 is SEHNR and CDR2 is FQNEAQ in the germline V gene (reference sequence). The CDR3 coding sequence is TGTGCCAGCAGCTGGACAGGGTTTATCACTGAAGCTTTCTTT. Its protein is CASSWTGFITEAFF.

This CDR3 reads CASSLAAGLSSYEQYF. CDR3 DNA sequence: TGTGCCAGCAGCTTAGCTGCCGGTCTTAGCTCCTACGAGCAGTACTTC. The rearrangement uses TRBV11-2 and TRBJ2-7, with D unclear. V lost 1 base and J 0 bases, leaving 13 bases between the germline ends. Germline-derived CDR1 and CDR2 are SGHAT and FQNNGV. The CDR3 sequence is 16 residues long.

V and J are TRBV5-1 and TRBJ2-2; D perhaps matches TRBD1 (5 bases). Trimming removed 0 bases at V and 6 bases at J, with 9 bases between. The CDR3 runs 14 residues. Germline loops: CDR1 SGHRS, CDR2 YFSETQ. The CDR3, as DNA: TGCGCCAGCAGCTTGGCCTCAGGGCCCGGGGAGCTGTTTTTT. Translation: CASSLASGPGELFF.

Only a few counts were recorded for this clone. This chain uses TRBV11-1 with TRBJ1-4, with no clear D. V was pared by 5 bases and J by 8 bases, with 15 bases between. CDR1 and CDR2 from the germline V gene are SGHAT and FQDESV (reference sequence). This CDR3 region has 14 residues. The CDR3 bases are TGTGCCAGCAGCGTCGACCCTAGTGGCGAAAAACTGTTTTTT. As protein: CASSVDPSGEKLFF. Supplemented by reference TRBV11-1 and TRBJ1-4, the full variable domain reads EAEVAQSPRYKITEKSQAVAFWCDPISGHATLYWYRQILGQGPELLVQFQDESVVDDSQLPKDRFSAERLKGVDSTLKIQPAELGDSAMYLCASSVDPSGEKLFFGSGTQLSVL.

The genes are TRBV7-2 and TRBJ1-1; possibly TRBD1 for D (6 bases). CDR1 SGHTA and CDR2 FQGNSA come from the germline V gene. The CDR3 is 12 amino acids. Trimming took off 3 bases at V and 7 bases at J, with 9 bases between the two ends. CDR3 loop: CASSLSGVEAFF. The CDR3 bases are TGTGCCAGCAGCTTGTCAGGGGTTGAAGCTTTCTTT.

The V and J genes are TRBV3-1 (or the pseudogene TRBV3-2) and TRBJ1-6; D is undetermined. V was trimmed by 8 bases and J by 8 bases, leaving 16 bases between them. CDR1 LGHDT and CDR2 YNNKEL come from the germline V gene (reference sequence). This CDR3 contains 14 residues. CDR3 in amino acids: CASELGRRYSPLHF. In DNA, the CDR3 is TGTGCCAGCGAATTGGGCAGGAGGTATTCACCCCTCCACTTT.

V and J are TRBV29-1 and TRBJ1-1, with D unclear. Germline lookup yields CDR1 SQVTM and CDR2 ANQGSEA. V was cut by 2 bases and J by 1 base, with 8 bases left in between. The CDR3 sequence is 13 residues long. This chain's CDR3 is CSVEQVTNTEAFF. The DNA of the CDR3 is TGCAGCGTTGAACAGGTTACGAACACTGAAGCTTTCTTT.

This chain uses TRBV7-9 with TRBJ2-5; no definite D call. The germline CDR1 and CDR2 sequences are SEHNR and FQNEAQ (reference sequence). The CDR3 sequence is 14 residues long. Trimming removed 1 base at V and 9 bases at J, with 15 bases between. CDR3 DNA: TGTGCCAGCAGCTTAGACACAGCCAGTATGTCCCAGTACTTC. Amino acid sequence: CASSLDTASMSQYF.

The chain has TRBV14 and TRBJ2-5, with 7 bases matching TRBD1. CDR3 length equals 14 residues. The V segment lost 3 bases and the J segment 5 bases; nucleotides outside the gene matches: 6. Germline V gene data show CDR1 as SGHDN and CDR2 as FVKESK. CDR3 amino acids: CASSHRTGRETQYF. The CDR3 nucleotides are TGTGCCAGCAGCCATCGGACAGGCCGGGAGACCCAGTACTTC.

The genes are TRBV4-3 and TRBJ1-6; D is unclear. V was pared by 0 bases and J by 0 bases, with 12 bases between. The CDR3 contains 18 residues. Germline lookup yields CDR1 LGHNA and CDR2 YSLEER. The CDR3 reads CASSQDLAGSSYNSPLHF. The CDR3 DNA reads TGCGCCAGCAGCCAAGATCTCGCGGGGAGCTCCTATAATTCACCCCTCCACTTT.

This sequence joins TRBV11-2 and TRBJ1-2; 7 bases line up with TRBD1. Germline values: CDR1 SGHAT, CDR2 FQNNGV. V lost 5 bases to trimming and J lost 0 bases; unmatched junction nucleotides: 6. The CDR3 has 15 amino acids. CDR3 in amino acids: CASSARGQSNYGYTF. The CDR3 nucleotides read TGTGCCAGCAGCGCACGGGGACAGTCTAACTATGGCTACACCTTC.

CDR3 coding DNA: TGCAGCGCCCCAGACAGAAAGAACACTGAAGCTTTCTTT. The encoded protein is CSAPDRKNTEAFF. The chain combines TRBV29-1 with TRBJ1-1, with a possible D match to TRBD1 (5 bases). Germline V gene data show CDR1 as SQVTM and CDR2 as ANQGSEA. The CDR3 runs to 13 residues. Trimming left V 7 bases short and J 1 base short, with 13 bases between. Full variable domain (outside the CDR3, taken from reference TRBV29-1 and TRBJ1-1): SAVISQKPSRDICQRGTSLTIQCQVDSQVTMMFWYRQQPGQSLTLIATANQGSEATYESGFVIDKFPISRPNLTFSTLTVSNMSPEDSSIYLCSAPDRKNTEAFFGQGTRLTVV.

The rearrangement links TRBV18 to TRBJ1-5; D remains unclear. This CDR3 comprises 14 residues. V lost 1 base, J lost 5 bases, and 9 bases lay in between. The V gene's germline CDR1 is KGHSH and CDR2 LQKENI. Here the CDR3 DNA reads TGTGCCAGCTCACCACGTAGGGAGCATCAGCCCCAGCATTTT. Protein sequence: CASSPRREHQPQHF.

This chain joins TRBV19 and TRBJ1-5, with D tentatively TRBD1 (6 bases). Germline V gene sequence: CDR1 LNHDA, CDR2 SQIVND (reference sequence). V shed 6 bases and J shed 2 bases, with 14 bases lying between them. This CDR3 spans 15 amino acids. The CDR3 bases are TGTGCCAGTAGAGGGCAACCAGGGGGCAATCAGCCCCAGCATTTT. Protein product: CASRGQPGGNQPQHF.

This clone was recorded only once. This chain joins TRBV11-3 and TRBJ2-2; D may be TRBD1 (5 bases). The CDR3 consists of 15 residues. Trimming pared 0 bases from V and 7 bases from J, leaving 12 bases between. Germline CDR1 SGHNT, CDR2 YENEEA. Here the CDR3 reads CASSLEQGWDGELFF. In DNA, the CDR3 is TGTGCCAGCAGCTTAGAGCAGGGATGGGACGGGGAGCTGTTTTTT.